Below are 13 T cell receptor beta chains sequenced from a single sample in a study of CD8 T cells in ankylosing spondylitis. Study observations and caveats: In ankylosing spondylitis blood, a motif of 7 to 9 highly homologous TCR beta variants appeared characteristic.

Antigen specificity for these receptors is unknown. One entry per CDR3 protein, called by TCRdb with MiXCR from the 5' RACE reads. The table records more than 650,000 distinct CDR3 sequences, 12% of them present only once. Material: blood, either unsorted or a sorted T cell fraction (not recorded which). Receptors were obtained from a male donor with ankylosing spondylitis.

V is TRBV7-9 and J is TRBJ1-4; D unclear. Trimming shortened V by 4 bases and J by 8 bases, and 11 bases separated the two germline ends. Germline CDR1 reads SEHNR; CDR2 reads FQNEAQ (reference sequence). The CDR3 is 13 residues long. The CDR3 nucleotides are TGTGCCAGCAGCTCGGTTGTGTCGGAAAAACTGTTTTTT. Amino acid sequence: CASSSVVSEKLFF. Filled out from reference TRBV7-9 and TRBJ1-4, the complete variable domain reads DTGVSQNPRHKITKRGQNVTFRCDPISEHNRLYWYRQTLGQGPEFLTYFQNEAQLEKSRLLSDRFSAERPKGSFSTLEIQRTEQGDSAMYLCASSSVVSEKLFFGSGTQLSVL.

This clonotype was recorded many times. The chain couples TRBV7-9 to TRBJ2-1; D assignment may be TRBD1 or TRBD2 (5 bases each). Trimming removed 4 bases at V and 5 bases at J, with 12 bases between. The germline gives CDR1 SEHNR, CDR2 FQNEAQ (reference sequence). CDR3 length equals 14 residues. The CDR3 here is CASSSKGPNNEQFF. The DNA for the CDR3 is TGTGCCAGCAGCTCGAAGGGACCGAACAATGAGCAGTTCTTC. Together with reference TRBV7-9 and TRBJ2-1, the CDR3 gives the full variable domain: DTGVSQNPRHKITKRGQNVTFRCDPISEHNRLYWYRQTLGQGPEFLTYFQNEAQLEKSRLLSDRFSAERPKGSFSTLEIQRTEQGDSAMYLCASSSKGPNNEQFFGPGTRLTVL.

In its sample, this clonotype was seen a few times. The chain recombines TRBV20-1 with TRBJ2-7, with 8 bases fitting TRBD1. V shed 6 bases, J shed 5 bases, and the junction held 12 bases outside the gene matches. The CDR3 is 14 amino acids. CDR1 is DFQATT, CDR2 SNEGSKA, per germline (reference sequence). The CDR3 reads CSATGQAITHEQYF. The CDR3 nucleotides are TGCAGTGCAACGGGACAGGCCATAACCCACGAGCAGTACTTC.

There are a few counts of this clonotype. The chain joins TRBV20-1 to TRBJ1-4, with D possibly TRBD1 on 5 matching bases. The length of the CDR3 is 14 residues. CDR1 DFQATT and CDR2 SNEGSKA come from the germline V gene (reference sequence). The V and J ends lost 3 bases and 7 bases respectively, with 15 bases between them. In DNA form, the CDR3 reads TGCAGTGCTAGGCCCCGGGGCAGGGCTGAAAAACTGTTTTTT. It is translated as CSARPRGRAEKLFF.

This chain uses TRBV6-6 with TRBJ1-5, with D possibly TRBD1 on 6 matching bases. This CDR3 has 12 residues. Per germline, CDR1 MNHNY and CDR2 SVGAGI (reference sequence). Here the CDR3 DNA reads TGTACCACAGGGTTGTTCAATCAGCCCCAGCATTTT. As protein: CTTGLFNQPQHF.

The rearrangement uses TRBV9 and TRBJ2-2; D call uncertain. Trimming stripped 0 bases from V and 0 bases from J, with 9 bases between. The CDR3 is 16 amino acids. Looked up from germline, CDR1 is SGDLS and CDR2 is YYNGEE. CDR3 in amino acids: CASSVDGRANTGELFF. In DNA form, the CDR3 reads TGTGCCAGCAGCGTAGATGGACGTGCGAACACCGGGGAGCTGTTTTTT.

Ten or more counts support this clonotype. The chain couples TRBV29-1 to TRBJ1-4; 8 bases are a match to TRBD1. V was pared by 4 bases and J by 6 bases, with 7 bases of the junction left unmatched. Germline loops: CDR1 SQVTM, CDR2 ANQGSEA. This CDR3 contains 14 residues. The CDR3, as DNA: TGCAGCGTTGCCCACGGCAGGGGGCATGAAAAACTGTTTTTT. Translating gives CSVAHGRGHEKLFF.

The chain joins TRBV10-3 to TRBJ1-4; D gene unclear. This CDR3 is built from 12 residues. The ends were cut back, 5 bases at V and 12 bases at J, with 13 bases in the middle. The germline gives CDR1 ENHRY, CDR2 SYGVKD. The CDR3 DNA reads as TGTGCCATCAGTATAACGGTGCCACAACTGTTTTTT. Translating gives CAISITVPQLFF.

The chain couples TRBV28 to TRBJ2-7; D may be TRBD1 (6 bases). This CDR3 has 16 amino acids. Trimming cost V 1 base and J 4 bases, with 17 bases left between them. CDR1 is MDHEN, CDR2 SYDVKM, per germline. The CDR3, as DNA: TGTGCCAGCAGTTTATTGAGGGGGACGGAGTCATACGAGCAGTACTTC. Translating gives CASSLLRGTESYEQYF.

This clonotype was picked up many times. The V gene is TRBV10-3, the J gene TRBJ2-1; TRBD2 matches 7 bases. In germline, CDR1 is ENHRY, CDR2 SYGVKD. The trim removed 10 bases at V and 1 base at J, leaving 13 bases unmatched. This CDR3 spans 16 amino acids. CDR3 DNA sequence: TGTGCCACCGTGAATGGTGCGGGAGAGTCCTACAATGAGCAGTTCTTC. It yields the protein CATVNGAGESYNEQFF.

V is TRBV6-5 and J is TRBJ1-1; TRBD1 is a possible D gene (5 bases). Per germline, CDR1 MNHEY and CDR2 SVGAGI. Trimming removed 0 bases at V and 9 bases at J, with 8 bases between. CDR3 length: 12 amino acids. CDR3 sequence: CASSYSGGQAFF. CDR3 nucleotide sequence: TGTGCCAGCAGTTACTCGGGGGGTCAAGCTTTCTTT.

This clonotype was observed a few times. V and J are TRBV30 and TRBJ2-7, with 7 bases aligning to TRBD2. Germline CDR1 GTSNPN, CDR2 SVGIG (reference sequence). The trim removed 4 bases at V and 1 base at J, leaving 13 bases unmatched. CDR3 length: 16 amino acids. CDR3 protein: CAWTRSYRGESYEQYF. The CDR3 DNA sequence: TGTGCCTGGACCCGCAGTTACCGGGGGGAATCCTACGAGCAGTACTTC. The whole variable domain, remainder taken from reference TRBV30 and TRBJ2-7, is SQTIHQWPATLVQPVGSPLSLECTVEGTSNPNLYWYRQAAGRGLQLLFYSVGIGQISSEVPQNLSASRPQDRQFILSSKKLLLSDSGFYLCAWTRSYRGESYEQYFGPGTRLTVT.

This chain connects TRBV6-1 to TRBJ1-2; possible D gene TRBD1, 5 bases. CDR3 length: 13 residues. The V and J ends lost 8 bases and 1 base respectively, with 11 bases between them. CDR1 and CDR2 (germline): MNHNS, SASEGT. DNA for the CDR3: TGTGCCAGCGGGGACGACTTTAACTATGGCTACACCTTC. This codes for CASGDDFNYGYTF.